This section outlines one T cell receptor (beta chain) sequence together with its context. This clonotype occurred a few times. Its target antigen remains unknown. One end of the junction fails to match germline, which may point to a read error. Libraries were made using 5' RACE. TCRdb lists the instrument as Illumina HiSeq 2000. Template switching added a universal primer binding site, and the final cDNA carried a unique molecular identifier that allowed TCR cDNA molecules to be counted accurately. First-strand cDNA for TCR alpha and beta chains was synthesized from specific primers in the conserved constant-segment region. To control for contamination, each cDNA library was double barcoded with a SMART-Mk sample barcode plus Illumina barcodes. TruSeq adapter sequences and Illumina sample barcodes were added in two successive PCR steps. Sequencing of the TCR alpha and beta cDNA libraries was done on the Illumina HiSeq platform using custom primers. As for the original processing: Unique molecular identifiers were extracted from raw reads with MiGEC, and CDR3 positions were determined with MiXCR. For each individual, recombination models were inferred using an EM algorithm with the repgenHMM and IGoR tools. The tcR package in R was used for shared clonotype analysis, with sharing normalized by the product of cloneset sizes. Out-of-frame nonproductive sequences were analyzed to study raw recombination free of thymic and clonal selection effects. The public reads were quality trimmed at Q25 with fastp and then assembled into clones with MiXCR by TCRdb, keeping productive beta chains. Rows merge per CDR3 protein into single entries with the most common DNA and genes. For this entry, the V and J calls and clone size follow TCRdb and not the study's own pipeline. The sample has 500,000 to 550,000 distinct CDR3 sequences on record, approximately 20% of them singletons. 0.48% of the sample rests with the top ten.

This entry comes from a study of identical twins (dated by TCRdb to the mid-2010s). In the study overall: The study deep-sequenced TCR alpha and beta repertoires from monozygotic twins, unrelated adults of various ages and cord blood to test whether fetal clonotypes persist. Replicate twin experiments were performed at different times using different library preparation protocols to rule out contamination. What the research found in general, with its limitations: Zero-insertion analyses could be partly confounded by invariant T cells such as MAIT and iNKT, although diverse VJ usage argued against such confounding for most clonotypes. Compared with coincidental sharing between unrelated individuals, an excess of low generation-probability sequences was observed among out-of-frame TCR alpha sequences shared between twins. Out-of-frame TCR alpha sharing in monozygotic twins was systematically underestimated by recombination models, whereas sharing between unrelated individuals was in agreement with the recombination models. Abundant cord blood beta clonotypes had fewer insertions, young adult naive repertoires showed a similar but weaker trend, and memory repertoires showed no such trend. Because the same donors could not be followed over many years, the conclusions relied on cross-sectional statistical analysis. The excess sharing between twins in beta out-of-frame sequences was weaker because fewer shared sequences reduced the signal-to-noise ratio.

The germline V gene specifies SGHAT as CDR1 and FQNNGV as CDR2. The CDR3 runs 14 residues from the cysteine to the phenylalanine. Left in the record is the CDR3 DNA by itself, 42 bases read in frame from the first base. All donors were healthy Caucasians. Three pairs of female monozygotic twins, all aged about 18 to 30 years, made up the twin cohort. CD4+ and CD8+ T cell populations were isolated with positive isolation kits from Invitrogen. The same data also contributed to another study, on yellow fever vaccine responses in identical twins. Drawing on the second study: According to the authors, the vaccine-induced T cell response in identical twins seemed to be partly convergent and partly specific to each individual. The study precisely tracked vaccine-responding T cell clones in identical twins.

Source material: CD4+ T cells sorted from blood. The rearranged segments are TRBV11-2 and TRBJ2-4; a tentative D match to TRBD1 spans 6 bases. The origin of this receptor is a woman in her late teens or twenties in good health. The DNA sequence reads TGTGCCAGCAGCTTAGATCAAGGGACACCAGAGAAGTGCTTC. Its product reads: CASSLDQGTPEKCF. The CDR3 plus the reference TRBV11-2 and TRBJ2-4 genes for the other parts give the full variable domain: EAGVAQSPRYKIIEKRQSVAFWCNPISGHATLYWYQQILGQGPKLLIQFQNNGVVDDSQLPKDRFSAERLKGVDSTLKIQPAKLEDSAVYLCASSLDQGTPEKCFGAGTRLSVL.